This T cell receptor (beta chain) derives from a study of T cells in Graves' hyperthyroidism and ophthalmopathy. Amplification yielded TCR beta CDR3 regions, with RNA transcripts as the source. TCR CDR3 underwent first-round RT-PCR with the HTBI primer set. In TCRdb, the multiplex PCR reads were re-called with MiXCR into one record per CDR3 protein. Found here are 300,000 to 450,000 distinct CDR3 sequences, 15% to 20% of them singletons; the top ten hold around a third. Aged 18 to 65, the patients had hyperthyroidism that was newly diagnosed and had lasted under 2 months. It was uncontrolled infection, other autoimmune disease, pregnancy or lactation that excluded patients. Clinical symptoms, serum thyroxine and TRAb, thyroid ultrasound and orbital computed tomography together formed the diagnostic basis. Study observations and caveats: Blood shared most expanded thyroid clonotypes above 0.001.

This clonotype came up many times. As yet, its antigen is unknown. The sequence was obtained from a woman aged 25 to 39 with Graves' hyperthyroidism that later progressed to Graves' ophthalmopathy. Sequences were obtained from blood.

The CDR3 bases are TGTGCCAGCAGCTCTATCGGCTGGTCCGTCGGGGGCGGAACTGAAGCTTTCTTT. Its protein product is CASSSIGWSVGGGTEAFF. This sequence joins TRBV7-9 and TRBJ1-1; D is perhaps TRBD1 (6 bases). Between the trimmed V and J ends, which lost 4 bases and 5 bases, there was a span of 26 bases. Germline V gene lookup returns CDR1 SEHNR and CDR2 FQNEAQ (reference sequence). The CDR3 consists of 18 residues.